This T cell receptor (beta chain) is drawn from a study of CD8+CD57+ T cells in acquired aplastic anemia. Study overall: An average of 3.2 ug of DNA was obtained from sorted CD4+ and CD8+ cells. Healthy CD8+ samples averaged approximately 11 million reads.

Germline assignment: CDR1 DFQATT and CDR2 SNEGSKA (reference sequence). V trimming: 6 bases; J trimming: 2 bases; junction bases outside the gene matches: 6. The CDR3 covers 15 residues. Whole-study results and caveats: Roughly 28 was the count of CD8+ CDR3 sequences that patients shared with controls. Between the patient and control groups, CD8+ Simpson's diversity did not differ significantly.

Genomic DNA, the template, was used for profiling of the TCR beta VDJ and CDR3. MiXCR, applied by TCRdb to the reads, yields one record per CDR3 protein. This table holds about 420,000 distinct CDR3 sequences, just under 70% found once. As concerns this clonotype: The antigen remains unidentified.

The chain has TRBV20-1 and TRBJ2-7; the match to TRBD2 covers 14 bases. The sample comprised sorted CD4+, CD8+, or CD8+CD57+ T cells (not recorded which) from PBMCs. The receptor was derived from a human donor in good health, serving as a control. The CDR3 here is CSANGLAGGPYEQYF. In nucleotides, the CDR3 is TGCAGTGCAAACGGACTAGCGGGAGGTCCCTACGAGCAGTACTTC.